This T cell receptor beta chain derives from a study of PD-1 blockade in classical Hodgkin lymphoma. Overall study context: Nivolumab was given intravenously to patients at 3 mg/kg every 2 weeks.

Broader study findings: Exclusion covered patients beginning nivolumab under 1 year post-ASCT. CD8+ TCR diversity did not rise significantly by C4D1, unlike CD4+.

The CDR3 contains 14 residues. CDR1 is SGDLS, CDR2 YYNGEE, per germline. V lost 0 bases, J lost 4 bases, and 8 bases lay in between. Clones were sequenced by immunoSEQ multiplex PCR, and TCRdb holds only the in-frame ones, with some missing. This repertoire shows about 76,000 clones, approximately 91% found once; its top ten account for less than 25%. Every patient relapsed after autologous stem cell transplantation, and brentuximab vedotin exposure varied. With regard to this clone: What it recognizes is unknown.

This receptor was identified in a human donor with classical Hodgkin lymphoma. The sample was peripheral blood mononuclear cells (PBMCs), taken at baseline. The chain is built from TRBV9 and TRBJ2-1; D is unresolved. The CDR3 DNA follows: TGTGCCAGCAGCGTAGTTCGGGTATACAATGAGCAGTTCTTC. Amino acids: CASSVVRVYNEQFF.